The 2 T cell receptor beta chains below come from one sample, sequenced in a study of post-analysis software for immune sequencing data. Carried by the TCR beta cDNA libraries were unique molecular identifiers. Each CDR3 protein gets one entry after TCRdb re-called the PCR reads with MiXCR. Of more than 500,000 distinct CDR3 sequences listed, about a third were seen once; the top ten hold around 6%. Their recognized antigens are unknown. Notes on the study in general: TRBV segments more frequent in patients than in controls numbered a few and included TRBV5-6, TRBV5-1 and TRBV20-1.

Sequencing input: blood. The origin of the receptors is a girl between 2 and 17 years old with multiple sclerosis.

V usage is TRBV7-2 and J usage is TRBJ2-1, with 7 bases matching TRBD1. Germline loops: CDR1 SGHTA, CDR2 FQGNSA. J was trimmed by 5 bases and V by 5 bases; bases with no gene match: 18. The CDR3 spans 18 residues. The CDR3, as DNA: TGTGCCAGCAGCCCAGATTTTACAGGGGCTTCTCCCCACAATGAGCAGTTCTTC. Encoded protein: CASSPDFTGASPHNEQFF.

The sample holds many counts of this clonotype. The rearrangement joins TRBV11-2 to TRBJ2-5; D is possibly TRBD1 or TRBD2 (5 bases each). Per germline, CDR1 SGHAT and CDR2 FQNNGV. The CDR3 runs to 13 residues. The ends were cut back, 5 bases at V and 5 bases at J, with 12 bases in the middle. The CDR3 DNA follows: TGTGCCAGCAGCCGGGACGCTGGGGAGACCCAGTACTTC. Protein sequence: CASSRDAGETQYF.